This T cell receptor (beta chain) was recovered during a study of T cell repertoires in cytomegalovirus infection. The CDR3 runs to 15 residues. The V end was cut by 5 bases, the J end by 1 base, with 16 bases between. Germline lookup yields CDR1 SGHNT and CDR2 YYREEE (reference sequence). In TCRdb, the reads were re-called with MiXCR into one record per CDR3 protein. The sample has a few hundred thousand distinct CDR3 sequences, about 13% seen once. The sequence was collected from a human donor in good health (CMV status not recorded). Some clones in this sample may be carry-over from other donors' samples. Sequencing was performed on PBMCs. This chain links TRBV5-4 with TRBJ2-7; tentatively, D is TRBD1 (6 bases). Here the CDR3 reads CASRSGQKGSYEQYF. As DNA, the CDR3 is TGTGCCAGCAGATCCGGACAGAAGGGATCCTACGAGCAGTACTTC.